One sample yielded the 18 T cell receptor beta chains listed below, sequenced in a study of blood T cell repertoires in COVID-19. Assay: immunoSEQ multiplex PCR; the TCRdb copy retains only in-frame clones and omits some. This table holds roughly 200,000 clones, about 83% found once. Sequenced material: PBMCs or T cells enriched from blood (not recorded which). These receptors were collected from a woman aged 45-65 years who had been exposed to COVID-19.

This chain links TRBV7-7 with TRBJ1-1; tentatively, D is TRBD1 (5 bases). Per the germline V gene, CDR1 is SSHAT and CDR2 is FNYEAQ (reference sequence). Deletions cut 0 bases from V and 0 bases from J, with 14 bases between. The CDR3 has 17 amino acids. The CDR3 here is CASSLALTTDMNTEAFF. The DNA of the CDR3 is TGTGCCAGCAGCTTAGCGCTCACCACGGACATGAACACTGAAGCTTTCTTT.

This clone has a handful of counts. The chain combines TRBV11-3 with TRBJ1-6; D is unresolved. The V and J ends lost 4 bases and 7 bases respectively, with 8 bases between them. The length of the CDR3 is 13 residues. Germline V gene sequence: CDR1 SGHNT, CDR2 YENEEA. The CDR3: CASSSVTNSPLHF. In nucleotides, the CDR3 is TGTGCCAGCAGCTCGGTGACAAATTCACCCCTCCACTTT.

The CDR3 loop reads CASSLRGVREDTQYF. The CDR3 DNA reads TGCGCCAGCAGCTTGCGGGGGGTCCGCGAAGATACGCAGTATTTT. The rearrangement links TRBV5-1 to TRBJ2-3, with 7 nucleotides matching TRBD2. The trim removed 1 base at V and 5 bases at J, leaving 7 bases unmatched. CDR1 SGHRS and CDR2 YFSETQ come from the germline V gene. The CDR3 sequence is 15 residues long.

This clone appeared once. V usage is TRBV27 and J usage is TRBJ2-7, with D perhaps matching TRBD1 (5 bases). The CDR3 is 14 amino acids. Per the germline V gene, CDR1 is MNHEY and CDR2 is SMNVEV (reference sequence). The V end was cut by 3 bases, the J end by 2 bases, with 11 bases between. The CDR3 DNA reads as TGTGCCAGCAGTTTTTCAGGGTTAGCCTACGAGCAGTACTTC. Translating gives CASSFSGLAYEQYF.

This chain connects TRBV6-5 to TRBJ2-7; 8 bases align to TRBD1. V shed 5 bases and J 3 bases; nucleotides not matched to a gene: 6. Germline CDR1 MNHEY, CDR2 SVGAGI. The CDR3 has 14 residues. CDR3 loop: CASSLRGQGYEQYF. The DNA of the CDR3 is TGTGCCAGCAGTCTTCGAGGACAGGGCTACGAGCAGTACTTC.

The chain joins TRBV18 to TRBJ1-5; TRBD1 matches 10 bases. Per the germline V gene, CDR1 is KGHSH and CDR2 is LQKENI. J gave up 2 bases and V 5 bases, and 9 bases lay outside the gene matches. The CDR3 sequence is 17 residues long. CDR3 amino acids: CASSRTGGIGGNQPQHF. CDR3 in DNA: TGTGCCAGCTCAAGGACAGGGGGGATTGGGGGCAATCAGCCCCAGCATTTT.

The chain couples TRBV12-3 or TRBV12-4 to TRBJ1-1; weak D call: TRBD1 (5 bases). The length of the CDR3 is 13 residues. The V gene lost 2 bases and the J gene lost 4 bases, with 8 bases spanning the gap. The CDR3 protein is CASSLTRVTEAFF. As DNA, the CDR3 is TGTGCCAGCAGTTTAACCAGGGTCACTGAAGCTTTCTTT.

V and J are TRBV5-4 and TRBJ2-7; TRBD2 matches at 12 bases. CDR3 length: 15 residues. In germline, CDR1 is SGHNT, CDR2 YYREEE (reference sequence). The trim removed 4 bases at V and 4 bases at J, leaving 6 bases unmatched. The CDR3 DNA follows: TGTGCCAGCAGCCTAGGACTAGCGGGGCCGTACGAGCAGTACTTC. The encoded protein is CASSLGLAGPYEQYF.

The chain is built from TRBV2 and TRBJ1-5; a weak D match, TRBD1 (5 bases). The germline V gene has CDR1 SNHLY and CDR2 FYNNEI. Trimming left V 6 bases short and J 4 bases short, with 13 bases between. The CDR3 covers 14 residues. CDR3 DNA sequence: TGTGCCAGCAGCTCCCAGGGTCAAAATCAGCCCCAGCATTTT. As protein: CASSSQGQNQPQHF.

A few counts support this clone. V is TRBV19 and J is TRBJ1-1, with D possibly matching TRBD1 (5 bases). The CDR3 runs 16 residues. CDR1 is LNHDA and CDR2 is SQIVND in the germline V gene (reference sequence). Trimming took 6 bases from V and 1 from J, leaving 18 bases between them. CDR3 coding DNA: TGTGCCAGTAGGCGGGGGGGTTTAAGAGAGAACACTGAAGCTTTCTTT. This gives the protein CASRRGGLRENTEAFF.

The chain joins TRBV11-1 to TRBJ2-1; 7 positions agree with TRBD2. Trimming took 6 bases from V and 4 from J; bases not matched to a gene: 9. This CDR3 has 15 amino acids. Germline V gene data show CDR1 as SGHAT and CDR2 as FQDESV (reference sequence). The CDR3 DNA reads TGTGCCAGCAGTCGCGGGGGTCCCCTTTACAATGAGCAGTTCTTC. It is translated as CASSRGGPLYNEQFF.

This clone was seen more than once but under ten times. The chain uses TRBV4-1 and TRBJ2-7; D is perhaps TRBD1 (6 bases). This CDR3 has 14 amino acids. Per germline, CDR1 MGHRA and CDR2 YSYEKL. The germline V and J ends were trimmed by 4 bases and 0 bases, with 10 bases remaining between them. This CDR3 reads CASSPRDTSYEQYF. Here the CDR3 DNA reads TGCGCCAGCAGCCCCCGGGACACCTCCTACGAGCAGTACTTC.

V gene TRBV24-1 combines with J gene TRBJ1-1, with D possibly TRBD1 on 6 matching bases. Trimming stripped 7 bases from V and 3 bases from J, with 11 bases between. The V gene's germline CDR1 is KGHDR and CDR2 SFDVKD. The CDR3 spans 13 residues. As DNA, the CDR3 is TGTGCCACCAGGGGGGCTCGGGACACTGAAGCTTTCTTT. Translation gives CATRGARDTEAFF.

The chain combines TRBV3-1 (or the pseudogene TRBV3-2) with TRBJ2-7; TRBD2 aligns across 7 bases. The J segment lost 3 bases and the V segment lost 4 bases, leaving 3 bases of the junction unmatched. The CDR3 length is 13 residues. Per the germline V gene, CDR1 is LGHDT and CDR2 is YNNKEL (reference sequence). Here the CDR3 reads CASSRGDYYEQYF. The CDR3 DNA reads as TGTGCCAGCAGCCGGGGGGACTACTACGAGCAGTACTTC.

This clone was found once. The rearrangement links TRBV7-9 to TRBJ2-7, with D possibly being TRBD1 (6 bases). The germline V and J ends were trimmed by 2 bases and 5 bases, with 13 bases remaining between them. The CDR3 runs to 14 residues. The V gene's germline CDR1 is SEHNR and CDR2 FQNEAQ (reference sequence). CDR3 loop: CASSLQGSGNEQYF. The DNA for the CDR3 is TGTGCCAGCAGCTTACAGGGGAGTGGAAACGAGCAGTACTTC.

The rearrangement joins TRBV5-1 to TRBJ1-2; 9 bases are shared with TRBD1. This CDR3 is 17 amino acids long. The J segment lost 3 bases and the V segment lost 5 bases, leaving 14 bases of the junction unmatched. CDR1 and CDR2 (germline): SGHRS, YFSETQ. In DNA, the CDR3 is TGCGCCAGCAGACAGACCGGGACAGGGTTGAGGGACTATGGCTACACCTTC. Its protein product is CASRQTGTGLRDYGYTF.

CDR3 loop: CASSQRLKDQPQHF. The DNA of the CDR3 is TGTGCCAGCAGCCAGAGGCTGAAAGATCAGCCCCAGCATTTT. The chain combines TRBV3-1 (or the pseudogene TRBV3-2) with TRBJ1-5; D call uncertain. The CDR3 contains 14 residues. Germline assignment: CDR1 LGHDT and CDR2 YNNKEL (reference sequence). With 3 bases removed from V and 5 bases from J, the gap between germline ends came to 11 bases.

The CDR3 DNA follows: TGCGCCAGCAGTTACAGGGGGACGGGCACTGAAGCTTTCTTT. Translation: CASSYRGTGTEAFF. The chain has TRBV5-1 and TRBJ1-1; 8 bases agree with TRBD1. Germline V lookup: CDR1 SGHRS, CDR2 YFSETQ. This CDR3 has 14 residues. Unmatched junction bases numbered 7, after V lost 5 bases and J lost 4 bases.